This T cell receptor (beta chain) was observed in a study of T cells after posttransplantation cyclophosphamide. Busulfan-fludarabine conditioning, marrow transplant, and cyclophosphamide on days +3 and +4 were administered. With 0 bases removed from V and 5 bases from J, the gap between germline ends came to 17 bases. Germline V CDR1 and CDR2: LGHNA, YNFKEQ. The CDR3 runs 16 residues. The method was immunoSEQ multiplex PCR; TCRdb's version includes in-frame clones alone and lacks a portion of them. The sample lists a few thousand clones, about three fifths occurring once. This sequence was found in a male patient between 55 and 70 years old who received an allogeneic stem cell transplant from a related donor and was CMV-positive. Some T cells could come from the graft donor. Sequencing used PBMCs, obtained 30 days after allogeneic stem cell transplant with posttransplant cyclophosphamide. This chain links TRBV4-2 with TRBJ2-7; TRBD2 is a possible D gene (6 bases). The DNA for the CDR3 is TGTGCCAGCAGCCAAGATTTACGGGCTCGGGGGAACGAGCAGTACTTC. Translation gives CASSQDLRARGNEQYF.